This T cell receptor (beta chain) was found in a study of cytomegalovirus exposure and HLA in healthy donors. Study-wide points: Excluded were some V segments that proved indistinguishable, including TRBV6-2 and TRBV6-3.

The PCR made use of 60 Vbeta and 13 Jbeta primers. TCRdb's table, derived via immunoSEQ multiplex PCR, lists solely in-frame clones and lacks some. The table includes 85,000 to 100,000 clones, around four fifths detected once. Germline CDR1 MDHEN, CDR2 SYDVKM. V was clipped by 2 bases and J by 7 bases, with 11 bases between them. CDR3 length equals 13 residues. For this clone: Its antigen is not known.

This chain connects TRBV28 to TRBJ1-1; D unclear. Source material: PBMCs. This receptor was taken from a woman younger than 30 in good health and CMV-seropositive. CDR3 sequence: CASSLPGKDEAFF. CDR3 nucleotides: TGTGCCAGCAGTTTACCGGGGAAGGATGAAGCTTTCTTT.